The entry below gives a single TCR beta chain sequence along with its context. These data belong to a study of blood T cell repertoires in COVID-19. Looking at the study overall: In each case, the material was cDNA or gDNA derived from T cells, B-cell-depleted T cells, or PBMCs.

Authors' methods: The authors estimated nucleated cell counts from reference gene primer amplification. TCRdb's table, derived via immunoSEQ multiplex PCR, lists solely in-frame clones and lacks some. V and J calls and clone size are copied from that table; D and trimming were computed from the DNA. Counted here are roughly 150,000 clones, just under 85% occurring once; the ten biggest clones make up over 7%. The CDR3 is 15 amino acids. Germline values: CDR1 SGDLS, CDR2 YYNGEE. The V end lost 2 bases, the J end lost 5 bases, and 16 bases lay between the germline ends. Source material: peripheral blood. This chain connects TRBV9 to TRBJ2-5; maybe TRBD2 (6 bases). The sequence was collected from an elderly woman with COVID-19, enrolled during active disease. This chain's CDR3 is CASSVSPGVRETQYF. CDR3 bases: TGTGCCAGCAGCGTCTCCCCGGGGGTCCGGGAGACCCAGTACTTC.